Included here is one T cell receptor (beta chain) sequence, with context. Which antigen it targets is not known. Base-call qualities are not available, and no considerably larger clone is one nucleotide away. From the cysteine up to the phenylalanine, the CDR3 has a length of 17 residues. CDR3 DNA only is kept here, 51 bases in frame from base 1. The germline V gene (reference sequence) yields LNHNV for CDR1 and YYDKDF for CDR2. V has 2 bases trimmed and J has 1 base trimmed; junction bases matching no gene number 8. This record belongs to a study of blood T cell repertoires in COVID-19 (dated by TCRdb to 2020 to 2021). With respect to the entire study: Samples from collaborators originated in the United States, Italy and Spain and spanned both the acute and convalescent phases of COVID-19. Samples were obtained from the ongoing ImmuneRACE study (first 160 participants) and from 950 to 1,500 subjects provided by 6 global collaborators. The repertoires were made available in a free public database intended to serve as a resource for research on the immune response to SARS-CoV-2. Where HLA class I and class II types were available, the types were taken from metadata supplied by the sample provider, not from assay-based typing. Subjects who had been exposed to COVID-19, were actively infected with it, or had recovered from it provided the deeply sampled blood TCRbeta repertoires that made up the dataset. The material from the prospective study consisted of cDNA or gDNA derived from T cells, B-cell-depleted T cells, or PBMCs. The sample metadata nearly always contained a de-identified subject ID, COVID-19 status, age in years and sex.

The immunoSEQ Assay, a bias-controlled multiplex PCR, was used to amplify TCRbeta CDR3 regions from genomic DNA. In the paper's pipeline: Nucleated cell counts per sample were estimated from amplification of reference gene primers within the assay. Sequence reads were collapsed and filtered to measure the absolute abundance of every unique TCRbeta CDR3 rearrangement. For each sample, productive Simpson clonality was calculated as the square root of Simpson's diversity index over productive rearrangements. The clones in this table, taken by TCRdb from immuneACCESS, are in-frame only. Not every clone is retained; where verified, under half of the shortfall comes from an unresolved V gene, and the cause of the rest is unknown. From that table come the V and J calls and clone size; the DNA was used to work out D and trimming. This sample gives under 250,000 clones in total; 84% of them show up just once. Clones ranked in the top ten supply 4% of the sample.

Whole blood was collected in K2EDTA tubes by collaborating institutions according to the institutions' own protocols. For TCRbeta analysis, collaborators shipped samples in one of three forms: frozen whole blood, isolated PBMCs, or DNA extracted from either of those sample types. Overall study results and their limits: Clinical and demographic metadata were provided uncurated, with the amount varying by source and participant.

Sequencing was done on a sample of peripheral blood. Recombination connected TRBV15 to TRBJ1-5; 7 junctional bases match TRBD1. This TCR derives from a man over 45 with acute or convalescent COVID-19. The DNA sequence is TGTGCCACCAGCAGATCCACGACAGGGCGGAGCAATCAGCCCCAGCATTTT. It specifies CATSRSTTGRSNQPQHF.